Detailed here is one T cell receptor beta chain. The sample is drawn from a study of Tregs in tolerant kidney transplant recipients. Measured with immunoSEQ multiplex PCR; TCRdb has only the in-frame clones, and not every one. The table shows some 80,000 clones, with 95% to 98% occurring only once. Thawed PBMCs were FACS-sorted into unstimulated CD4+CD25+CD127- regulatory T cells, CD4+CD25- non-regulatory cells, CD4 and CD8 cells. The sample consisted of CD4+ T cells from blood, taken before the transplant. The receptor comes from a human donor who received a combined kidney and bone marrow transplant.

CDR3 in DNA: TGTGCCACCAGCAGAGATGTGTCAGCGCAAGATTACCAAGAGACCCAGTACTTC. It yields the protein CATSRDVSAQDYQETQYF. V gene TRBV15 combines with J gene TRBJ2-5; D is ambiguous. CDR1 and CDR2 from the germline V gene are LNHNV and YYDKDF (reference sequence). V lost 0 bases, J lost 0 bases, and 17 bases lay in between. CDR3 size: 18 residues.